The clone carrying this T cell receptor beta chain has a count of ten or more. The antigen is undetermined. With iRepertoire HTBI primers and Arm-PCR of CDR3 regions, TCR beta libraries were built. MiXCR was run by TCRdb on the multiplex PCR reads, yielding one entry per CDR3 protein. The sample has over 350,000 distinct CDR3 sequences, about 14% seen once. CDR1 is GTSNPN, CDR2 SVGIG, per germline (reference sequence). The CDR3 runs 12 residues. V was trimmed by 4 bases and J by 6 bases, leaving 10 bases between them. The sample is drawn from a study of regulatory T cells in long-lasting Graves disease. Study-level points and caveats: Peripheral blood, not thyroid tissue, was the sole material studied.

Indicated time point: newly diagnosed GD, antithyroid drugs for less than 3 months. TCR sequences were obtained from RNA taken from PBMCs. This sample was shared with a second study, whose subject was T cells in Graves' hyperthyroidism and ophthalmopathy.

The receptor was derived from a woman between 50 and 59 years old with Graves disease. V usage is TRBV30 and J usage is TRBJ2-1; D is unclear. Sequencing used peripheral blood mononuclear cells (PBMCs), obtained at new diagnosis, from a patient treated with antithyroid drugs. Here the CDR3 reads CAWISPSNEQFF. For the CDR3, the DNA is TGTGCCTGGATATCGCCAAGCAATGAGCAGTTCTTC.